One and the same sample provided the 25 T cell receptor beta chains below, sequenced in a study of blood T cell repertoires in COVID-19. The protocol was immunoSEQ multiplex PCR, while the TCRdb copy is restricted to in-frame clones and leaves out a portion. The sample holds about 170,000 clones, 82% seen once. Material for sequencing was peripheral blood. These receptors all come from an elderly woman with active or convalescent COVID-19.

The rearrangement uses TRBV5-1 and TRBJ1-2; 7 nucleotides agree with TRBD1. CDR1 SGHRS and CDR2 YFSETQ come from the germline V gene. The J segment lost 2 bases and the V segment lost 4 bases, leaving 8 bases of the junction unmatched. CDR3 length: 15 amino acids. The CDR3 protein is CASSPQPGQNYGYTF. In DNA, the CDR3 is TGCGCCAGCAGCCCTCAGCCGGGACAGAACTATGGCTACACCTTC.

This clone was seen a few times. This sequence joins TRBV12-3 or TRBV12-4 and TRBJ2-3; 12 positions match TRBD2. With V trimmed by 8 bases and J by 7 bases, 4 bases remained unmatched. The CDR3 is 13 amino acids. The CDR3 sequence is CASGLAGSHTQYF. The CDR3 coding sequence is TGTGCCAGCGGACTAGCGGGGAGCCATACGCAGTATTTT.

This CDR3 reads CASSPIAGAPTYEQYF. CDR3 bases: TGCGCCAGCAGCCCGATAGCGGGAGCACCCACTTACGAGCAGTACTTC. The chain is built from TRBV4-1 and TRBJ2-7; TRBD2 agrees at 9 bases. The germline V gene has CDR1 MGHRA and CDR2 YSYEKL. V trimming: 4 bases; J trimming: 4 bases; junction bases outside the gene matches: 11. This CDR3 is 16 amino acids long.

In this sample, this clone turned up once. This CDR3 is CASSYRDSFYGYTF. In nucleotides, the CDR3 is TGTGCCAGCAGTTACCGGGACAGCTTCTATGGCTACACCTTC. The chain carries TRBV5-6 and TRBJ1-2; 7 bases are shared with TRBD1. The CDR3 totals 14 residues. Germline V CDR1 and CDR2: SGHDT, YYEEEE. V dropped 5 bases and J dropped 4; count of bases not matched to a gene: 8.

This clone was found a few times. The chain couples TRBV10-2 to TRBJ1-1, with 7 nucleotides matching TRBD1. The CDR3 contains 14 residues. Germline V gene data show CDR1 as WSHSY and CDR2 as SAAADI. With 6 bases clipped from V and 4 bases from J, the junction kept 8 bases outside the gene matches. DNA for the CDR3: TGCGCCAGCAGGAAGGGGGCGCGGATCACTGAAGCTTTCTTT. Translating it yields CASRKGARITEAFF.

Points on this clone: The junction and the germline gene differ at one end; a read error may be behind it. J is TRBJ2-3 and V is TRBV7-7, with 10 bases identical to TRBD2. The CDR3 totals 15 residues. Germline loops: CDR1 SSHAT, CDR2 FNYEAQ (reference sequence). The CDR3, as DNA: TGTGCTAGCAGCCGCACTAGCGGGGTCGTAGATACGCAGTATTTT. Its protein product is CASSRTSGVVDTQYF.

J is TRBJ2-5 and V is TRBV3-1 (or the pseudogene TRBV3-2); the match to TRBD2 covers 10 bases. Germline V CDR1 and CDR2: LGHDT, YNNKEL (reference sequence). The CDR3 spans 15 residues. V shed 0 bases, J shed 6 bases, and the junction held 4 bases outside the gene matches. The CDR3, as DNA: TGTGCCAGCAGCCAAGATGCTAGCGGGGGACAGACCCAGTACTTC. This translates into CASSQDASGGQTQYF.

V gene TRBV3-1 (or the pseudogene TRBV3-2) combines with J gene TRBJ1-3, with a possible D match to TRBD1 (6 bases). Trimming stripped 4 bases from V and 4 bases from J, with 14 bases between. The CDR3 is made up of 15 amino acids. Germline CDR1 reads LGHDT; CDR2 reads YNNKEL (reference sequence). CDR3 bases: TGTGCCAGCAGCCTAGGGGGGGCCCGGGGAAACACCATATATTTT. This gives the protein CASSLGGARGNTIYF.

This clone was recorded only once. The J gene is TRBJ2-3, the V gene TRBV24-1; 7 nucleotides agree with TRBD1. Germline loops: CDR1 KGHDR, CDR2 SFDVKD. There are 14 residues in the CDR3. J gave up 3 bases and V 4 bases, and 3 bases lay outside the gene matches. The CDR3: CATSDPTGTDTQYF. CDR3 DNA sequence: TGTGCCACCAGTGACCCGACAGGGACAGATACGCAGTATTTT.

This clone was found a few times. The chain couples TRBV20-1 to TRBJ2-7; 7 positions agree with TRBD1. J was trimmed by 3 bases and V by 3 bases; bases with no gene match: 14. This CDR3 has 16 amino acids. CDR1 DFQATT and CDR2 SNEGSKA come from the germline V gene (reference sequence). The CDR3 DNA is TGCAGTGCTAGTGGGGCTCCGGGACAGTTAATCTACGAGCAGTACTTC. Translating it yields CSASGAPGQLIYEQYF.

J is TRBJ2-7 and V is TRBV5-6; 12 bases are shared with TRBD2. J gave up 3 bases and V 2 bases, and 9 bases lay outside the gene matches. The CDR3 consists of 17 residues. Germline CDR1 and CDR2: SGHDT and YYEEEE. The CDR3 sequence is CASSLLGLAGPHYEQYF. The CDR3 bases are TGTGCCAGCAGCTTACTTGGACTAGCGGGACCTCACTACGAGCAGTACTTC.

The chain joins TRBV19 to TRBJ2-5; tentatively, D is TRBD1 (5 bases). This CDR3 is 11 amino acids long. Trimming took 5 bases from V and 5 from J, leaving 6 bases between them. Per germline, CDR1 LNHDA and CDR2 SQIVND (reference sequence). The CDR3 nucleotides read TGTGCCAGTAGTCGACAGGAGACCCAGTACTTC. Amino acid sequence: CASSRQETQYF.

The J gene is TRBJ2-5, the V gene TRBV18; 10 positions match TRBD2. CDR3 length: 16 amino acids. The trim removed 3 bases at V and 5 bases at J, leaving 9 bases unmatched. Germline CDR1 and CDR2: KGHSH and LQKENI. CDR3 bases: TGTGCCAGCTCACCCGATCGACTAGCGGGTATTGAGACCCAGTACTTC. Protein sequence: CASSPDRLAGIETQYF.

This chain links TRBV5-1 with TRBJ2-7; 7 bases are a match to TRBD1. CDR3 length: 13 residues. Trimming at V came to 5 bases and at J to 3 bases, leaving 5 bases not matched to a gene. Germline loops: CDR1 SGHRS, CDR2 YFSETQ. This CDR3 is CASRGTESYEQYF. CDR3 nucleotides: TGCGCCAGCAGAGGGACAGAGAGCTACGAGCAGTACTTC. The whole variable domain, filled in from reference TRBV5-1 and TRBJ2-7, reads KAGVTQTPRYLIKTRGQQVTLSCSPISGHRSVSWYQQTPGQGLQFLFEYFSETQRNKGNFPGRFSGRQFSNSRSEMNVSTLELGDSALYLCASRGTESYEQYFGPGTRLTVT.

The chain joins TRBV24-1 to TRBJ2-3, with D uncertain. The ends were cut back, 5 bases at V and 5 bases at J, with 13 bases in the middle. Germline V lookup: CDR1 KGHDR, CDR2 SFDVKD. The CDR3 has 14 residues. Here the CDR3 reads CATSGRMAEDTQYF. The CDR3 DNA sequence: TGTGCCACCAGTGGGAGAATGGCGGAAGATACGCAGTATTTT.

The gene calls are TRBV18 and TRBJ2-1, with D possibly being TRBD2 (6 bases). The CDR3 runs 16 residues. The V gene's germline CDR1 is KGHSH and CDR2 LQKENI. The V and J ends lost 1 base and 8 bases respectively, with 18 bases between them. The CDR3 DNA is TGTGCCAGCTCACCACTACCTGGGGGGACGAGGGATGAGCAGTTCTTC. Residues: CASSPLPGGTRDEQFF.

The chain has TRBV20-1 and TRBJ1-2; D possibly corresponds to TRBD1 (5 bases). CDR1 and CDR2 from the germline V gene are DFQATT and SNEGSKA (reference sequence). The CDR3 consists of 11 residues. The ends were cut back, 3 bases at V and 8 bases at J, with 10 bases in the middle. Written as DNA, the CDR3 is TGCAGTGCTAGCATAGGGGTCGGCTACACCTTC. Its translation is CSASIGVGYTF.

This chain links TRBV14 with TRBJ2-3, with D tentatively TRBD2 (6 bases). V lost 4 bases and J lost 0, with 11 bases in between. The germline V gene has CDR1 SGHDN and CDR2 FVKESK. This CDR3 is built from 15 residues. The CDR3 DNA reads as TGTGCCAGCAGCCTCAGCGGGCCTAGCACAGATACGCAGTATTTT. Amino acid sequence: CASSLSGPSTDTQYF.

The chain uses TRBV4-2 and TRBJ2-5; 11 bases fit TRBD2. This CDR3 is built from 20 residues. The germline CDR1 and CDR2 sequences are LGHNA and YNFKEQ. V lost 0 bases to trimming and J lost 0 bases; unmatched junction nucleotides: 12. CDR3 nucleotide sequence: TGTGCCAGCAGCCAAGAGGGGCCGGGACTAGCGGTTTCGTACCAAGAGACCCAGTACTTC. This translates into CASSQEGPGLAVSYQETQYF.

This chain joins TRBV27 and TRBJ2-1; D is ambiguous. V lost 8 bases to trimming and J lost 0 bases, with 11 bases between them. This CDR3 has 14 residues. Germline V gives CDR1 MNHEY, CDR2 SMNVEV (reference sequence). This CDR3 is CASAYESSYNEQFF. As DNA, the CDR3 is TGTGCCAGCGCGTACGAAAGCTCCTACAATGAGCAGTTCTTC.

This chain's CDR3 is CASSLGPGQGNYEQYF. In nucleotides, the CDR3 is TGTGCCAGCAGCTTGGGACCGGGACAGGGGAACTACGAGCAGTACTTC. V usage is TRBV5-4 and J usage is TRBJ2-7; 10 nucleotides match TRBD1. The CDR3 contains 16 residues. The ends lost 0 bases at V and 3 bases at J; junction bases unmatched: 6. Germline V gene data show CDR1 as SGHNT and CDR2 as YYREEE (reference sequence).

The gene calls are TRBV12-3 or TRBV12-4 and TRBJ1-5; D remains ambiguous. This CDR3 region has 13 residues. V was clipped by 6 bases and J by 3 bases, with 9 bases between them. CDR3 sequence (DNA): TGTGCCAGCAGCCACGGTGACAATCAGCCCCAGCATTTT. Translation gives CASSHGDNQPQHF.

The rearrangement links TRBV28 to TRBJ1-1; the match to TRBD1 covers 9 bases. The CDR3 has 15 residues. V gave up 8 bases and J gave up 4 bases; unmatched junction bases: 11. CDR1 and CDR2 from the germline V gene are MDHEN and SYDVKM. In DNA, the CDR3 is TGTGCCAGCGCGTTCTCCGGGACAGGGTCCACTGAAGCTTTCTTT. Translation gives CASAFSGTGSTEAFF.

This chain uses TRBV28 with TRBJ1-5, with 9 bases fitting TRBD1. CDR3 length: 16 residues. Trimming cost V 4 bases and J 3 bases; bases outside gene matches: 7. Per germline, CDR1 MDHEN and CDR2 SYDVKM. The CDR3, as DNA: TGTGCCAGCAGTTATCAAGGACAGGGGACCAATCAGCCCCAGCATTTT. As protein: CASSYQGQGTNQPQHF.

The rearrangement joins TRBV11-2 to TRBJ1-3, with D perhaps matching TRBD1 (5 bases). Per germline, CDR1 SGHAT and CDR2 FQNNGV. The CDR3 is 17 residues long. V shed 0 bases and J shed 0 bases, with 12 bases lying between them. The CDR3 region has the DNA TGTGCCAGCAGCTTAGAAGGGGCGGATTACTCTGGAAACACCATATATTTT. Translating it yields CASSLEGADYSGNTIYF.